Following are 30 T cell receptor beta chains from one sample sequenced in a study of response to subunit inactivated influenza vaccine. TCRdb recomputed calls from the RT-PCR reads with MiXCR, one row per CDR3 protein. The sample includes 500,000 to 600,000 distinct CDR3 sequences, 16% of them seen just once. This specimen consisted of CD4+ T cells sorted from PBMCs, obtained around 25 months after vaccination. These receptors were taken from a man between 50 and 69 years old who received an inactivated influenza vaccine.

V is TRBV27 and J is TRBJ2-3; no definite D call. This CDR3 comprises 11 residues. V lost 4 bases and J 5 bases, leaving 4 bases between the germline ends. CDR1 and CDR2 (germline): MNHEY, SMNVEV (reference sequence). The CDR3 DNA reads TGTGCCAGCAGTTCCCAAGATACGCAGTATTTT. Translation: CASSSQDTQYF.

J is TRBJ2-5 and V is TRBV11-1, with D maybe TRBD2 (5 bases). Trimming took off 1 base at V and 1 base at J, with 22 bases between the two ends. The germline CDR1 and CDR2 sequences are SGHAT and FQDESV (reference sequence). This CDR3 spans 19 amino acids. In DNA form, the CDR3 reads TGTGCCAGCAGCTTAGGACTCTTTCTGGGAGACGGTGGCCAAGAGACCCAGTACTTC. Translating it yields CASSLGLFLGDGGQETQYF.

This chain joins TRBV19 and TRBJ1-1; a possible D gene is TRBD1 (5 bases). V was trimmed by 1 base and J by 1 base, leaving 16 bases between them. The germline CDR1 and CDR2 sequences are LNHDA and SQIVND (reference sequence). This CDR3 spans 17 amino acids. CDR3 loop: CASSIAGTLSRNTEAFF. In DNA form, the CDR3 reads TGTGCCAGTAGTATAGCCGGGACCCTCAGTCGGAACACTGAAGCTTTCTTT.

The CDR3 sequence: CATSAEPGQGATGELFF. The CDR3, as DNA: TGTGCCACCAGTGCCGAACCGGGACAGGGGGCCACCGGGGAGCTGTTTTTT. This chain connects TRBV24-1 to TRBJ2-2, with TRBD1 matching over 12 bases. CDR1 and CDR2 from the germline V gene are KGHDR and SFDVKD. The ends lost 5 bases at V and 4 bases at J; junction bases unmatched: 7. The CDR3 covers 17 residues.

The V gene is TRBV6-2 or TRBV6-3, the J gene TRBJ2-5, with 9 bases aligning to TRBD2. Germline V gene lookup returns CDR1 MNHEY and CDR2 SVGEGT. The CDR3 totals 16 residues. The V and J ends lost 5 bases and 5 bases, in that order; junction bases with no gene match: 12. CDR3 DNA: TGTGCCAGCAGTAACCGCGGGAGGGCCCTCGGGGAGACCCAGTACTTC. Translation gives CASSNRGRALGETQYF.

The rearrangement uses TRBV6-5 and TRBJ2-7; either TRBD1 or TRBD2 may supply D (5 bases each). There are 15 residues in the CDR3. The V end lost 4 bases, the J end lost 0 bases, and 13 bases lay between the germline ends. CDR1 MNHEY and CDR2 SVGAGI come from the germline V gene. In DNA, the CDR3 is TGTGCCAGCAGTTTCCGGGACGTAAGCTCCTACGAGCAGTACTTC. This encodes CASSFRDVSSYEQYF.

This clonotype came up a few times. The V call is TRBV20-1, the J call TRBJ2-2; D may be TRBD1 (5 bases). Trimming stripped 3 bases from V and 4 bases from J, with 12 bases between. The germline gives CDR1 DFQATT, CDR2 SNEGSKA (reference sequence). The CDR3 is 14 residues long. CDR3 nucleotides: TGCAGTGCTAGGGACAACAAGATCACCGGGGAGCTGTTTTTT. Translating gives CSARDNKITGELFF.

The gene calls are TRBV20-1 and TRBJ1-2; 8 nucleotides line up with TRBD1. The CDR3 runs to 9 residues. Germline V lookup: CDR1 DFQATT, CDR2 SNEGSKA (reference sequence). The CDR3 DNA reads TGCATGGACAGGGAAGGCTACACCTTC. Amino acid sequence: CMDREGYTF.

A few counts support this clonotype. The chain has TRBV5-1 and TRBJ2-5; D remains ambiguous. The CDR3 contains 12 residues. CDR1 is SGHRS, CDR2 YFSETQ, per germline. Trimming cost V 2 bases and J 5 bases, with 7 bases left between them. CDR3 sequence (DNA): TGCGCCAGCAGCTTCGTGAGGGAGACCCAGTACTTC. Amino acids: CASSFVRETQYF.

This chain links TRBV20-1 with TRBJ2-3, with 10 bases lining up with TRBD2. The CDR3 length is 17 residues. Germline V lookup: CDR1 DFQATT, CDR2 SNEGSKA (reference sequence). J was trimmed by 0 bases and V by 3 bases; bases with no gene match: 9. The CDR3 is CSASRPSGGLSTDTQYF. The CDR3 bases are TGCAGTGCTAGTAGGCCTAGCGGGGGCCTAAGCACAGATACGCAGTATTTT.

Comments on this clonotype: This may be a read error: a much more frequent sequence differs by one nucleotide. The chain couples TRBV27 to TRBJ2-5; D call uncertain. This CDR3 spans 13 amino acids. Germline CDR1 and CDR2: MNHEY and SMNVEV (reference sequence). The CDR3: CASSSAYQETQNF. DNA of the CDR3: TGTGCCAGCAGTTCCGCATACCAAGAGACCCAGAACTTC.

V usage is TRBV9 and J usage is TRBJ2-5; 7 bases agree with TRBD1. Germline V gives CDR1 SGDLS, CDR2 YYNGEE. The CDR3 is made up of 15 amino acids. The trim removed 5 bases at V and 1 base at J, leaving 8 bases unmatched. The CDR3 spells CASSFDGQVQETQYF. The DNA of the CDR3 is TGTGCCAGCAGTTTCGACGGACAGGTCCAAGAGACCCAGTACTTC. Full variable domain (missing parts from reference TRBV9 and TRBJ2-5): DSGVTQTPKHLITATGQRVTLRCSPRSGDLSVYWYQQSLDQGLQFLIQYYNGEERAKGNILERFSAQQFPDLHSELNLSSLELGDSALYFCASSFDGQVQETQYFGPGTRLLVL.

The V call is TRBV10-3, the J call TRBJ1-1; D is possibly TRBD1 (5 bases). The CDR3 contains 14 residues. V lost 4 bases to trimming and J lost 1 base, with 10 bases between them. Germline values: CDR1 ENHRY, CDR2 SYGVKD. The CDR3 loop is CAISAAGRNTEAFF. CDR3 bases: TGTGCCATCAGTGCTGCAGGGAGGAACACTGAAGCTTTCTTT.

The sample holds a few counts of this clonotype. The chain employs TRBV10-3 and TRBJ1-2; 7 positions agree with TRBD1. J gave up 4 bases and V 7 bases, and 6 bases lay outside the gene matches. Germline CDR1 ENHRY, CDR2 SYGVKD. The CDR3 has 13 residues. CDR3 amino acids: CAITATGPYGYTF. CDR3 DNA: TGTGCCATCACCGCGACAGGGCCCTATGGCTACACCTTC.

The V call is TRBV4-2, the J call TRBJ1-1; D gene ambiguous. The germline V gene encodes CDR1 LGHNA and CDR2 YNFKEQ. The CDR3 runs 14 residues. V gave up 2 bases and J gave up 3 bases, with 10 bases separating them. CDR3 sequence: CASSQRPGYTEAFF. CDR3 nucleotides: TGTGCCAGCAGCCAAAGACCAGGCTACACTGAAGCTTTCTTT.

The V call is TRBV4-3, the J call TRBJ1-3; D gene uncertain. CDR1 is LGHNA, CDR2 YSLEER, per germline. This CDR3 contains 15 residues. V lost 0 bases and J lost 0, with 6 bases in between. CDR3 nucleotides: TGCGCCAGCAGCCAAGATCAGAGCTCTGGAAACACCATATATTTT. Protein sequence: CASSQDQSSGNTIYF.

The chain joins TRBV10-3 to TRBJ1-2; maybe TRBD1 (5 bases). The V end was cut by 6 bases, the J end by 2 bases, with 13 bases between. Per the germline V gene, CDR1 is ENHRY and CDR2 is SYGVKD. This CDR3 region has 14 residues. In nucleotides, the CDR3 is TGTGCCATCAGCGATCAGGGAGCCAACTATGGCTACACCTTC. Protein product: CAISDQGANYGYTF.

The V call is TRBV20-1, the J call TRBJ2-7; D remains unclear. Germline loops: CDR1 DFQATT, CDR2 SNEGSKA (reference sequence). The V end was cut by 5 bases, the J end by 4 bases, with 15 bases between. The CDR3 is 13 residues long. CDR3 amino acids: CSAEPPGVYEQYF. In DNA form, the CDR3 reads TGCAGTGCTGAACCCCCAGGAGTTTACGAGCAGTACTTC.

The chain couples TRBV5-5 to TRBJ2-2, with D uncertain. The germline V and J ends were trimmed by 1 base and 2 bases, with 15 bases remaining between them. This CDR3 comprises 17 residues. Looked up from germline, CDR1 is SGHKS and CDR2 is YYEKEE (reference sequence). The CDR3 here is CASSLRRLQHNTGELFF. CDR3 sequence (DNA): TGTGCCAGCAGCTTGCGCAGACTCCAGCACAACACCGGGGAGCTGTTTTTT. The whole variable domain, filled in from reference TRBV5-5 and TRBJ2-2, reads DAGVTQSPTHLIKTRGQQVTLRCSPISGHKSVSWYQQVLGQGPQFIFQYYEKEERGRGNFPDRFSARQFPNYSSELNVNALLLGDSALYLCASSLRRLQHNTGELFFGEGSRLTVL.

This clonotype was detected ten times or more. This chain connects TRBV7-2 to TRBJ2-3, with D unresolved. Trimming pared 3 bases from V and 6 bases from J, leaving 13 bases between. The germline gives CDR1 SGHTA, CDR2 FQGNSA. The CDR3 is 14 residues long. CDR3 loop: CASSFVSNADTQYF. CDR3 coding DNA: TGTGCCAGCAGCTTTGTAAGCAACGCGGATACGCAGTATTTT.

V gene TRBV2 combines with J gene TRBJ1-4; D gene ambiguous. The CDR3 sequence is 14 residues long. V lost 6 bases and J 3 bases, leaving 11 bases between the germline ends. CDR1 is SNHLY, CDR2 FYNNEI, per germline. DNA for the CDR3: TGTGCCAGCAGAGTGGCCTTCGCTAATGAAAAACTGTTTTTT. It translates to CASRVAFANEKLFF.

There are a few counts of this clonotype. The chain joins TRBV14 to TRBJ2-5; the D is unclear. CDR3 length: 14 residues. Between the trimmed V and J ends, which lost 2 bases and 7 bases, there was a span of 14 bases. Germline V gene sequence: CDR1 SGHDN, CDR2 FVKESK. The CDR3 protein is CASSQFGSVGTQYF. Here the CDR3 DNA reads TGTGCCAGCAGCCAATTCGGCTCGGTTGGGACCCAGTACTTC.

The chain recombines TRBV12-3 or TRBV12-4 with TRBJ2-1; 8 nucleotides line up with TRBD2. The CDR3 runs to 17 residues. J gave up 7 bases and V 5 bases, and 16 bases lay outside the gene matches. CDR3 coding DNA: TGTGCCAGCAGTCCTACCCCCATGCGGGGGGCGGGGAATGAGCAGTTCTTC. Its protein is CASSPTPMRGAGNEQFF.

The chain has TRBV7-2 and TRBJ2-5, with 9 bases fitting TRBD2. This CDR3 contains 16 residues. Germline CDR1 reads SGHTA; CDR2 reads FQGNSA. The J segment lost 7 bases and the V segment lost 5 bases, leaving 14 bases of the junction unmatched. The CDR3 loop is CASSPLAGPAGGTQYF. CDR3 in DNA: TGTGCCAGCAGCCCCCTAGCGGGGCCTGCCGGGGGGACCCAGTACTTC.

The table lists this clonotype with a few counts. The chain joins TRBV12-3 or TRBV12-4 to TRBJ2-1, with D possibly being TRBD1 (7 bases). The CDR3 spans 13 residues. The V end lost 6 bases, the J end lost 9 bases, and 15 bases lay between the germline ends. DNA of the CDR3: TGTGCCAGCAGCCGACAGGGAGCGGGTGAGCAGTTCTTC. The encoded protein is CASSRQGAGEQFF.

The rearrangement uses TRBV5-1 and TRBJ2-3, with 8 bases that match TRBD1. This CDR3 is built from 14 residues. Germline V lookup: CDR1 SGHRS, CDR2 YFSETQ. J was trimmed by 6 bases and V by 4 bases; bases with no gene match: 7. The chain's CDR3 is CASSMGQESDTQYF. CDR3 coding DNA: TGCGCCAGCAGCATGGGACAGGAATCTGATACGCAGTATTTT.

The chain links TRBV20-1 to TRBJ1-1, with unresolved D. CDR3 length equals 16 residues. Germline lookup yields CDR1 DFQATT and CDR2 SNEGSKA (reference sequence). Trimming removed 3 bases at V and 3 bases at J, with 20 bases between. This CDR3 reads CSASGGVGKADTEAFF. CDR3 DNA: TGCAGTGCTAGTGGTGGGGTGGGGAAAGCGGACACTGAAGCTTTCTTT.

V gene TRBV11-2 combines with J gene TRBJ2-6; 10 bases fit TRBD1. Germline V gene lookup returns CDR1 SGHAT and CDR2 FQNNGV. Trimming at V came to 5 bases and at J to 0 bases, leaving 7 bases not matched to a gene. CDR3 length: 18 amino acids. CDR3 coding DNA: TGTGCCAGCAGCCCCCGGGGACAGGGGACCTCTGGGGCCAACGTCCTGACTTTC. This sequence encodes CASSPRGQGTSGANVLTF.

V and J are TRBV25-1 and TRBJ2-7, with D maybe TRBD2 (6 bases). Trimming left V 6 bases short and J 2 bases short, with 17 bases between. The CDR3 loop spans 15 amino acids. Germline V gene sequence: CDR1 MGHDK, CDR2 SYGVNS. The CDR3, as DNA: TGTGCCAGCAGCCGGCTCGCGGGAATGGCCTACGAGCAGTACTTC. Amino acids: CASSRLAGMAYEQYF.

This clonotype was seen more than once but under ten times. A read error may produce the germline difference seen at one junction end. The chain is built from TRBV5-1 and TRBJ2-5; 9 nucleotides line up with TRBD2. Germline assignment: CDR1 SGHRS and CDR2 YFSETQ. This CDR3 is built from 16 residues. The CDR3 DNA is TGCGCCAGCAGCTTGAGCGCGGGAGGGACCCAAGGGACCCAGTACTTC. This translates into CASSLSAGGTQGTQYF. Full variable domain (remainder filled in from reference TRBV5-1 and TRBJ2-5): KAGVTQTPRYLIKTRGQQVTLSCSPISGHRSVSWYQQTPGQGLQFLFEYFSETQRNKGNFPGRFSGRQFSNSRSEMNVSTLELGDSALYLCASSLSAGGTQGTQYFGPGTRLLVL.